This TCR beta chain was identified in a study of blood T cell repertoires in COVID-19. Turning to the study itself: T cells, B-cell-depleted T cells, or PBMCs provided the cDNA or gDNA that served as material.

Authors' methods: By means of reference gene primer amplification, nucleated cell counts were estimated. The table came from immunoSEQ multiplex PCR; TCRdb's copy has only in-frame clones and leaves some out. V, J and clone size were drawn from that table, and D and trimming were deduced from the DNA. Among 45,000 to 65,000 clones, 91% were seen once, and the ten largest hold roughly 8.6%. V dropped 2 bases and J dropped 4; count of bases not matched to a gene: 5. Germline CDR1 reads LNHDA; CDR2 reads SQIVND (reference sequence). The CDR3 extends over 15 amino acids. V usage is TRBV19 and J usage is TRBJ2-7; TRBD2 matches 10 bases. Material for sequencing was peripheral blood. The sequence derives from a human donor in a cohort sampled during active COVID-19. The DNA for the CDR3 is TGTGCCAGTAGTATACTAGCGGGAGAGGCTTACGAGCAGTACTTC. It encodes CASSILAGEAYEQYF.